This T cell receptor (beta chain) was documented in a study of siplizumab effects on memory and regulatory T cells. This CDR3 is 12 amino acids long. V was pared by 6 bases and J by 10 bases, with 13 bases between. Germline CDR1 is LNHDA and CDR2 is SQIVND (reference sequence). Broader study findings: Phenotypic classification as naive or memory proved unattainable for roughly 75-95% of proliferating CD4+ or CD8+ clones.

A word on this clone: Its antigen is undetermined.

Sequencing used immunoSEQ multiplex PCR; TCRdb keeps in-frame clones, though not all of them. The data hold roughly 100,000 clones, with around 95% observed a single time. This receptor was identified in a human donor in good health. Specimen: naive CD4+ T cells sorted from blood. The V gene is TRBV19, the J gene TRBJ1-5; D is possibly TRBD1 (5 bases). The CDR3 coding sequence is TGTGCCAGTAGCCCCAGGGCCCATCCCCAGCATTTT. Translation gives CASSPRAHPQHF.